Sequencing of this T cell receptor beta chain was carried out in a study of cytomegalovirus exposure and HLA in healthy donors. The PCR made use of 60 Vbeta and 13 Jbeta primers. Repertoires were generated with immunoSEQ multiplex PCR, while TCRdb's copy carries only in-frame clones and drops some. The table lists roughly 87,000 clones, about 81% of them singletons. V lost 5 bases and J lost 9; bases outside the gene matches: 8. The CDR3 has 13 amino acids. The germline V gene has CDR1 SGHTS and CDR2 YDEGEE. The rearrangement uses TRBV5-8 and TRBJ2-7, with 10 bases that match TRBD1. The sequenced sample was PBMCs. The origin of this receptor is a man between 60 and 75 years old in good health and CMV-seronegative. The CDR3 region is CASRDRGWLGQYF. CDR3 nucleotides: TGTGCCAGCAGGGACAGGGGGTGGCTAGGGCAGTACTTC.